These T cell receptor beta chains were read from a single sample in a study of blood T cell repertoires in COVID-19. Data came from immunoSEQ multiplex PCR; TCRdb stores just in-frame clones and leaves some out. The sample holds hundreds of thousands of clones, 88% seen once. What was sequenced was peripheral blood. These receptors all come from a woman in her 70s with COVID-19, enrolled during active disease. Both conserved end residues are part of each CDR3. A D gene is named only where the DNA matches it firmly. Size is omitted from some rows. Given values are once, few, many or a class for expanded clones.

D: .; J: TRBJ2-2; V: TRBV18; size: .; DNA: TGTGCCAGCTCGACTCTGCAGAACACCGGGGAGCTGTTTTTT; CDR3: CASSTLQNTGELFF
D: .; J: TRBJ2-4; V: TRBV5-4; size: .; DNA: TGTGCCAGCAGCTTGTTAGAAGAAGCCAAAAACATTCAGTACTTC; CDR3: CASSLLEEAKNIQYF
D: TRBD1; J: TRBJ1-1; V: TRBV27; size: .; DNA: TGTGCCAGCAGTTTCCTGACAGGGAATACTGAAGCTTTCTTT; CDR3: CASSFLTGNTEAFF
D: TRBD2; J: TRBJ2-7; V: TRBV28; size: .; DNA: TGTGCCAGCAGTAATTTAGCGGGGGCTCTGAACTCCTACGAGCAGTACTTC; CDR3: CASSNLAGALNSYEQYF
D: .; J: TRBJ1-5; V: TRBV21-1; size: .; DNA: TGTGCCAGCAGCAAAGATCTTTTGGTACATGTCCCAACCTCTAGCAATCAGCCCCAGCATTTT; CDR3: CASSKDLLVHVPTSSNQPQHF
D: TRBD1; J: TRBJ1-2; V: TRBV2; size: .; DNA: TGTGCCAGCGCTACAGGGGACGGAGGCTATGGCTACACCTTC; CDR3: CASATGDGGYGYTF
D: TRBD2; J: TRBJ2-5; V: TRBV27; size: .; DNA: TGTGCCAGCAACAAAGCGGGGGGCCTGGGAGAGACCCAGTACTTC; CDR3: CASNKAGGLGETQYF
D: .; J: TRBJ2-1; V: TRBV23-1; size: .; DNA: TGCGCCAGCAGTCACCCGGGGGGGGTAACCGGGACAGGGTACAATGAGCAGTTCTTC; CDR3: CASSHPGGVTGTGYNEQFF
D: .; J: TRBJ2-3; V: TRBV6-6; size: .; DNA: TGTGCCAGCACCCCCGAGACACCTAGCACAGATACGCAGTATTTT; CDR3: CASTPETPSTDTQYF
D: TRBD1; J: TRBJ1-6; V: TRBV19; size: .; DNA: TGTGCCAGTAGAGGGACAGCCAATAATTCACCCCTCCACTTT; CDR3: CASRGTANNSPLHF
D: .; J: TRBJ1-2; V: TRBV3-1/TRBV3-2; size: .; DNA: TGTGCCAGCAGCCCGCCAGGTCCCAGCTATGGCTACACCTTC; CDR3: CASSPPGPSYGYTF
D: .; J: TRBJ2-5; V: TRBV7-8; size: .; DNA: TGTGCCAGCAGCTTAGCGCGGGAGACCCAGTACTTC; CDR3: CASSLARETQYF
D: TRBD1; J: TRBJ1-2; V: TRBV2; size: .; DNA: TGTGCCAGCAGCCCACAGGGGAACTATGGCTACACCTTC; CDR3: CASSPQGNYGYTF
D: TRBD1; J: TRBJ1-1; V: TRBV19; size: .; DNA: TGTGCCAGTAGTACTCCTCGACAGGGGCAAACTGAAGCTTTCTTT; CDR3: CASSTPRQGQTEAFF
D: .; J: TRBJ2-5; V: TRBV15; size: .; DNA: TGTGCCACCAGCCAGGGGCTCTATGAGACCCAGTACTTC; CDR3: CATSQGLYETQYF
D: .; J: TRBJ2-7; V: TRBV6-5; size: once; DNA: TGTGCCAGCAGTTATGTCGGACAATCCTACGAGCAGTACTTC; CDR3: CASSYVGQSYEQYF
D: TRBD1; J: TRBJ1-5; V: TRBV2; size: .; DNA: TGTGCCAGCAGCGCAGACAGGGAGGGCAATCAGCCCCAGCATTTT; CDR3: CASSADREGNQPQHF
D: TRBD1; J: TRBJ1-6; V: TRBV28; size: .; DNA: TGTGCCAGCAGCCTGCCGTCCTCTGGGACAGAAAGACTCTATAATTCACCCCTCCACTTT; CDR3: CASSLPSSGTERLYNSPLHF
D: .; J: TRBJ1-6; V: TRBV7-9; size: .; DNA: TGTGCCAGCAGCCCTGGGCAGGGGTTGCCATCCCTCCACTTT; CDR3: CASSPGQGLPSLHF
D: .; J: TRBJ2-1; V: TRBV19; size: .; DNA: TGTGCCAGTAGTAGGGTGGAGGCAGGGAGGAATGAGCAGTTCTTC; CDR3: CASSRVEAGRNEQFF
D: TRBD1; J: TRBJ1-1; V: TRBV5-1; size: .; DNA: TGCGCCAGCAGCTCACAGGGGAGAGGCACTGAAGCTTTCTTT; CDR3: CASSSQGRGTEAFF
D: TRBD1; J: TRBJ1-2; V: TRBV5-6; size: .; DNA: TGTGCCAGCAGGAGGGACAGCTATGGCTACACCTTC; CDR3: CASRRDSYGYTF
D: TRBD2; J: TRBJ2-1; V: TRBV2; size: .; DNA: TGTGCCAGCCGGGGGGTAGGTGGTGGACACAATGAGCAGTTCTTC; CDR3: CASRGVGGGHNEQFF
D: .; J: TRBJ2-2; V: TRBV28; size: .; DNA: TGTGCCAGCAGTCCCCGGACATCTGGGGAGCTGTTTTTT; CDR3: CASSPRTSGELFF
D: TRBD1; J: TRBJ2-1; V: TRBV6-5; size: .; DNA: TGTGCCATAGGCCGGGACAGGGTCTACAATGAGCAGTTCTTC; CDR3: CAIGRDRVYNEQFF
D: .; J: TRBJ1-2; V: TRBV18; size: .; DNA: TGTGCCAGCTCACGGTCCACAGGGTACTATGGCTACACCTTC; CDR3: CASSRSTGYYGYTF